This T cell receptor (beta chain) came from a study of TIL therapy for anti-PD-1-resistant metastatic lung cancer. The overall study: Tumors were harvested before any PD-1/PD-L1 blockade. Median tumor PD-L1 proportion score was about 5.9%.

About this clone: Its antigen is as yet unknown.

The libraries were made with immunoSEQ v3. Each library reached 2.1 million or so read pairs, or 5-6 million at deep level. Sequencing used immunoSEQ multiplex PCR; TCRdb keeps in-frame clones, though not all of them. The table records 54,000 or so clones, around 87% of them present only once. Time point defined: pre-treatment sample, taken before nivolumab and TIL therapy. Germline CDR1 is LNHNV and CDR2 is YYDKDF (reference sequence). The CDR3 runs to 17 residues. The junction had 3 bases not matched to a gene; V was cut back by 1 base and J by 0 bases. General study points: The baseline peripheral repertoire was partially replaced by infused TIL clonotypes that later decayed.

The genes are TRBV15 and TRBJ2-1; TRBD2 matches at 10 bases. The material sequenced was blood, taken at baseline. This receptor was identified in a person between 25 and 79 years old with non-small cell lung cancer. The CDR3 sequence is CATSRVTSGASYNEQFF. The CDR3 DNA is TGTGCCACCAGCAGAGTCACTAGCGGGGCCTCCTACAATGAGCAGTTCTTC.